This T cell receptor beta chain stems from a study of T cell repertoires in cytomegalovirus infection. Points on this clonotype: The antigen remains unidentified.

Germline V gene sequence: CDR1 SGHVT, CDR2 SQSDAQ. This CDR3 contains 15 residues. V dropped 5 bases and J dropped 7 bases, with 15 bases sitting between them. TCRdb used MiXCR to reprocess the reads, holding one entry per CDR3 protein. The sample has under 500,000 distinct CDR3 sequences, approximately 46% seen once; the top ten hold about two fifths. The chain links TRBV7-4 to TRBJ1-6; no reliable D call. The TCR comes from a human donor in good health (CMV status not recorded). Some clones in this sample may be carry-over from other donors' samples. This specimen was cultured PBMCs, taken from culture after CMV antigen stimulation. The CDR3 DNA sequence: TGTGCCAGCAGCCCTACCCGGGGTACGAATTCACCCCTCCACTTT. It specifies CASSPTRGTNSPLHF.